This T cell receptor (beta chain) was obtained from a study of blood T cells in healthy people across ages. A J-beta primer mix and a sample-barcoded 5' primer were used in a second PCR of about 6 to 12 cycles. TCRdb called the 5' RACE reads again in MiXCR, with one record for every CDR3 protein. The sample includes fewer than 1.5 million distinct CDR3 sequences, 42% of them seen just once. V lost 0 bases, J lost 9 bases, and 5 bases stayed unmatched. The CDR3 loop spans 14 amino acids. Per germline, CDR1 LGHNA and CDR2 YNFKEQ. A remark on this clonotype: The antigen remains undetermined.

Ten milliliters of peripheral blood were drawn from each donor into EDTA-treated tubes. Per individual sample, total RNA of at least 5 micrograms was extracted. Study conclusions and caveats: Donor CMV infection status was unknown, possibly confounding age-related changes in expanded clonotypes. Age showed a roughly linear inverse relationship with TCR beta diversity per million T cells.

The sample was blood. The chain links TRBV4-2 to TRBJ2-1; 7 nucleotides align to TRBD2. This receptor was identified in a woman aged 18-35 years in good health. The CDR3 loop reads CASSQEELATEQFF. DNA of the CDR3: TGTGCCAGCAGCCAAGAGGAACTAGCGACTGAGCAGTTCTTC.